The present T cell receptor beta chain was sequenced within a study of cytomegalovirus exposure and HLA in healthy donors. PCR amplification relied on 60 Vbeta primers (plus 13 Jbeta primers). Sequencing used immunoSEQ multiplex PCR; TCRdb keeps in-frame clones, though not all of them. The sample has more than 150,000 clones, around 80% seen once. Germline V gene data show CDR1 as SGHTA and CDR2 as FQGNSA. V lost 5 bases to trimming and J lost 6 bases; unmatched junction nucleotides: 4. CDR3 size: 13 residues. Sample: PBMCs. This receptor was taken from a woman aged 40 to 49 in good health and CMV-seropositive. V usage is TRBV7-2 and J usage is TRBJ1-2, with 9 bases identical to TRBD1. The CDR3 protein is CASSRDRVNGYTF. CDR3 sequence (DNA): TGTGCCAGCAGCCGGGACAGGGTCAATGGCTACACCTTC.